This paragraph reports one T cell receptor (beta chain). The clone's antigen remains unknown. Per-base qualities were not stored, and no clone one base away is much larger. Inclusion was restricted to participants for whom at least one PBMC sample before ART initiation and at least two post-ART samples were available. Every participant with HIV received treatment in the United States of America. Before DNA extraction, cryopreserved samples of about 0.9-11 million PBMC were thawed and then washed. At the time of the earliest PBMC sample, participants with HIV were aged between about 23 and 55 years. PBMC samples were contributed by each participant from 1-4 timepoints before ART initiation and 2-8 timepoints after ART initiation, with a median of 7 samples. For every participant, serial HIV viral load, CD4+ T-cell count, ART history and demographic data were obtained. Using a Qiagen kit on a QIAcube, genomic DNA was extracted from unsorted PBMC, with samples processed in batches of 12.

These data are taken from a study of long-term antiretroviral therapy in people with HIV (dated by TCRdb to 2021 to 2024). The study in broad terms: The earliest samples were collected roughly a decade before the 2015 WHO recommendation for immediate ART, at a time when ART was usually postponed until CD4 counts fell. The cohort contributed roughly 200 cryopreserved PBMC samples from about 33 adults with confirmed HIV infection, collected serially over a mean of approximately 6 years (range 1-12). Of the roughly 30 participants with HIV, approximately ten were female. No cross-contamination during QIAcube processing was shown when test extractions of a monoclonal T-cell line were performed alongside approximately 32 polyclonal samples. A retrospective serial study tested whether changes in peripheral blood TRB repertoire composition and diversity were associated with ART initiation and durable HIV suppression.

Reading from cysteine to phenylalanine, the CDR3 counts 14 amino acids. Only the CDR3 region is kept as DNA, spanning 42 bases read in frame from base 1. V drops 1 base and J drops 8 bases, leaving 12 bases in between. For CDR1 and CDR2, the germline V gene (reference sequence) lists SGHKS and YYEKEE. General findings and caveats noted by the study authors: The samples span the years 2004 to 2017, and the ART regimens used at that time may not be as effective as current regimens. Expanded TRB clones identified before ART initiation dominated the repertoire across all time points, though the dominance fluctuated and decreased in many PLHIV after ART. Inferences about post-ART repertoire changes were limited because no data were available on ART adherence, viral resistance or therapy changes. Because pre-ART samples had limited cell numbers, profiling was done on unsorted PBMC rather than on sorted CD4+ and CD8+ T cells. Narrower CDR3 length ranges were observed in HIV repertoires than in controls, and an antigen-experienced repertoire with only a slight naive shift after ART was suggested by the network structure. ART initiation was associated with a significant increase in TRB diversity, but diversity stayed significantly below transplant donor controls even after long-term ART. Limited PBMC availability meant only the TCR beta chain was sequenced, without alpha chain pairing.

The immunoSEQ hsTCRB v3.0 assay was used at survey level resolution for TRB variable region sequencing. The target sequencing depth for TRB was about 40,000-50,000 T-cell genomes per sample. TRB libraries were pooled and sequenced on an Illumina MiSeq using a v3 150-cycle kit. As for the authors' bioinformatics: Repertoire analysis was run in R within a reproducible Nextflow workflow that covered QC, data transformation and analysis. Custom analyses were implemented in LymphoSeq2, an R package for AIRR-Seq data exploration. Four samples yielding fewer than 5000 total TRB sequences were excluded, leaving 150 to 200 analyzed HIV repertoires. Among the 180 to 200 retained HIV repertoires, about 59 were collected before ART initiation and over 120 were collected after ART initiation. Repertoires were downsampled to 5000 TRB nucleotide sequences, with summary statistics averaged over 100 downsampling iterations. The analysis kept only TRB sequences whose CDR3 regions were at least seven amino acids long. A Shannon entropy-derived clonality score and the Gini coefficient were used to measure diversity. In the repertoire networks, any two of the top 5000 CDR3 amino acid sequences were connected whenever the two sequences differed by an edit distance of one. For TRB CDR3 amino acid sequences, antigen specificity groups and MHC restriction were predicted with GLIPH2. To flag known associations with CMV, EBV, HIV or tissue antigens, CDR3 amino acid sequences were compared against VDJdb and McPAS-TCR. Pre-ART, post-ART and control groups were compared with Wilcoxon signed-rank tests and Holm-Bonferroni correction. TCRdb carries this immuneACCESS record with in-frame sequences only. Its versions omit some clonotypes, under half of them owing to an unresolved V gene in the studies checked, with the rest unexplained. From that table come the V and J calls and clone size; the DNA was used to work out D and trimming. The sample table records about 39,000 clones; more than 80% of these occur just once. The biggest ten clones account for 4.5% to 7% of the sample.

The TCR was taken from a woman in her forties or fifties with HIV. The V and J genes are TRBV5-5 and TRBJ1-4; a tentative D match to TRBD1 spans 6 bases. The sequencing here drew on unsorted PBMCs, taken 3.1 years after starting antiretroviral therapy. The nucleotides read TGTGCCAGCAGCTTGTCACAGGGCCGAGAAAAACTGTTTTTT. It translates as CASSLSQGREKLFF.